One sample yielded the 21 T cell receptor beta chains listed below, sequenced in a study of blood T cell repertoires in COVID-19. Assay: immunoSEQ multiplex PCR; the TCRdb copy retains only in-frame clones and omits some. There are some 300,000 clones in the sample; around four fifths occur only once, and around 4.5% lies in the top ten. The sequencing input was peripheral blood. These receptors were taken from a woman aged 45-65 years with active or convalescent COVID-19.

The chain combines TRBV19 with TRBJ1-3, with unresolved D. Trimming stripped 2 bases from V and 8 bases from J, with 13 bases between. The CDR3 sequence is 14 residues long. The V gene's germline CDR1 is LNHDA and CDR2 SQIVND (reference sequence). The CDR3 loop reads CASSITGVRDTIYF. In nucleotides, the CDR3 is TGTGCCAGTAGTATAACTGGAGTCAGAGACACCATATATTTT.

The genes are TRBV7-8 and TRBJ2-7; TRBD1 aligns across 7 bases. CDR3 length equals 15 residues. The germline V gene has CDR1 SGHVS and CDR2 FQNEAQ. The V segment lost 0 bases and the J segment 1 base; nucleotides outside the gene matches: 3. The DNA of the CDR3 is TGTGCCAGCAGCTTAGCTGGGACAGATTCCTACGAGCAGTACTTC. Encoded protein: CASSLAGTDSYEQYF.

J is TRBJ2-3 and V is TRBV7-8; TRBD2 is a possible D gene (6 bases). This CDR3 comprises 16 residues. Germline V gene lookup returns CDR1 SGHVS and CDR2 FQNEAQ. V was cut by 5 bases and J by 1 base, with 16 bases left in between. The CDR3 DNA follows: TGTGCCAGCAGCGACCGGAGGGGAATCGGCACAGATACGCAGTATTTT. It is translated as CASSDRRGIGTDTQYF.

This clone was counted a single time. This rearrangement joins TRBV9 to TRBJ1-2; the match to TRBD1 covers 8 bases. The CDR3 spans 16 residues. V gave up 3 bases and J gave up 4 bases; unmatched junction bases: 11. Germline CDR1 is SGDLS and CDR2 is YYNGEE. Here the CDR3 DNA reads TGTGCCAGCAGCGAGGGAGCGGGACAGGTCCTCTATGGCTACACCTTC. Its protein product is CASSEGAGQVLYGYTF.

This clone has just one count. V and J are TRBV5-1 and TRBJ1-1; 11 nucleotides align to TRBD1. This CDR3 has 18 residues. Germline assignment: CDR1 SGHRS and CDR2 YFSETQ. The J segment lost 6 bases and the V segment lost 2 bases, leaving 15 bases of the junction unmatched. The CDR3 reads CASSFRGQGGRPVAEAFF. As DNA, the CDR3 is TGCGCCAGCAGCTTTCGGGGACAGGGGGGTAGGCCGGTCGCTGAAGCTTTCTTT.

The rearrangement links TRBV28 to TRBJ2-1, with D possibly TRBD2 on 6 matching bases. V was shortened by 2 bases and J by 8 bases, with 25 bases between the two germline ends. CDR1 and CDR2 from the germline V gene are MDHEN and SYDVKM. The CDR3 length is 18 residues. CDR3 coding DNA: TGTGCCAGCAGTTTAGCCCGTGGGTTCGGGAGTTTTGACGATGAGCAGTTCTTC. Amino acid sequence: CASSLARGFGSFDDEQFF.

This chain links TRBV11-2 with TRBJ2-5; unclear D gene. Germline lookup yields CDR1 SGHAT and CDR2 FQNNGV. The ends were cut back, 2 bases at V and 2 bases at J, with 9 bases in the middle. CDR3 length: 14 amino acids. The CDR3 region is CASSLLAGQETQYF. The DNA for the CDR3 is TGTGCCAGCAGCTTACTCGCAGGACAAGAGACCCAGTACTTC.

This chain's CDR3 is CASSPGSDSRNEKLFF. For the CDR3, the DNA is TGCGCCAGCAGCCCTGGGTCGGACAGCCGTAATGAAAAACTGTTTTTT. This chain joins TRBV5-1 and TRBJ1-4; a weak D match, TRBD1 (6 bases). The CDR3 spans 16 residues. V was trimmed by 4 bases and J by 4 bases, leaving 17 bases between them. Germline CDR1 SGHRS, CDR2 YFSETQ.

The chain couples TRBV24-1 to TRBJ2-1, with TRBD2 matching 8 bases. This CDR3 is built from 16 residues. Germline values: CDR1 KGHDR, CDR2 SFDVKD. J was trimmed by 3 bases and V by 0 bases; bases with no gene match: 3. CDR3 sequence (DNA): TGTGCCACCAGTGATTTGGGAAGCGGGAGCTACAATGAGCAGTTCTTC. It specifies CATSDLGSGSYNEQFF.

CDR3 residues: CASSSTGQTSYEQYF. In DNA, the CDR3 is TGTGCCAGCAGTTCCACGGGACAGACTTCTTACGAGCAGTACTTC. This rearrangement joins TRBV6-5 to TRBJ2-7; 7 nucleotides match TRBD1. Unmatched junction bases numbered 10, after V lost 4 bases and J lost 4 bases. This CDR3 is built from 15 residues. The germline gives CDR1 MNHEY, CDR2 SVGAGI.

The V and J genes are TRBV2 and TRBJ1-2; 8 positions match TRBD1. Looked up from germline, CDR1 is SNHLY and CDR2 is FYNNEI. Germline trimming cut 0 bases from V and 6 bases from J; bases unmatched to any gene: 3. The CDR3 has 14 residues. The CDR3: CASSEARQGNGYTF. CDR3 sequence (DNA): TGTGCCAGCAGTGAAGCTCGACAGGGGAATGGCTACACCTTC.

The V call is TRBV5-4, the J call TRBJ1-2; D perhaps matches TRBD1 (6 bases). There are 15 residues in the CDR3. V was trimmed by 2 bases and J by 4 bases, leaving 15 bases between them. Germline CDR1 SGHNT, CDR2 YYREEE (reference sequence). The CDR3, as DNA: TGTGCCAGCAGCTTAGGGGGTGGGGGCTCCTATGGCTACACCTTC. Its protein is CASSLGGGGSYGYTF.

V is TRBV11-1 and J is TRBJ2-7, with 8 bases matching TRBD1. The germline V gene encodes CDR1 SGHAT and CDR2 FQDESV (reference sequence). The CDR3 contains 16 residues. Losses at the gene ends were 0 bases for V and 2 bases for J; bases not matched to a gene: 6. The CDR3 DNA follows: TGTGCCAGCAGCTTAGCCCGGACAGGGTTTACCTACGAGCAGTACTTC. Protein: CASSLARTGFTYEQYF.

The chain employs TRBV3-1 (or the pseudogene TRBV3-2) and TRBJ2-1; TRBD2 aligns across 11 bases. CDR3 size: 21 residues. The junction had 16 bases not matched to a gene; V was cut back by 3 bases and J by 0 bases. CDR1 and CDR2 (germline): LGHDT, YNNKEL (reference sequence). DNA of the CDR3: TGTGCCAGCAGCCATCGGTTGGCTAGCGGGAGGTCCTCCGACTCCTACAATGAGCAGTTCTTC. Amino acid sequence: CASSHRLASGRSSDSYNEQFF.

The chain couples TRBV5-8 to TRBJ1-1; possible D gene TRBD1, 5 bases. CDR1 and CDR2 (germline): SGHTS, YDEGEE. With 1 base removed from V and 5 bases from J, the gap between germline ends came to 12 bases. CDR3 size: 14 residues. CDR3 sequence reads: CASSLLGVGTEAFF. Here the CDR3 DNA reads TGTGCCAGCAGCTTGTTAGGGGTGGGGACTGAAGCTTTCTTT.

The V call is TRBV2, the J call TRBJ2-1; D gene ambiguous. Germline V gives CDR1 SNHLY, CDR2 FYNNEI. The CDR3 contains 16 residues. V was pared by 7 bases and J by 9 bases, with 25 bases between. The CDR3 reads CASTSPTPASGVEQFF. CDR3 DNA sequence: TGTGCCAGCACTTCCCCGACTCCGGCGTCTGGCGTTGAGCAGTTCTTC.

V and J are TRBV6-6 and TRBJ1-6, with D possibly matching TRBD1 (5 bases). Germline values: CDR1 MNHNY, CDR2 SVGAGI (reference sequence). V was trimmed by 10 bases and J by 10 bases, leaving 26 bases between them. This CDR3 has 16 residues. The CDR3 nucleotides are TGTGCCACCATGGCCCGATTTAGGGGCGCATACTCACCCCTCCACTTT. This encodes CATMARFRGAYSPLHF.

The J gene is TRBJ1-2, the V gene TRBV6-5, with no clear D. Germline lookup yields CDR1 MNHEY and CDR2 SVGAGI. CDR3 length: 14 amino acids. V gave up 6 bases and J gave up 4 bases, with 15 bases separating them. The CDR3 nucleotides are TGTGCCAGCAGCTCGACCAGGCGGGGCTATGGCTACACCTTC. Protein sequence: CASSSTRRGYGYTF.

The gene calls are TRBV7-9 and TRBJ1-3; 8 bases are shared with TRBD1. Germline trimming cut 4 bases from V and 0 bases from J; bases unmatched to any gene: 5. This CDR3 region has 16 residues. CDR1 and CDR2 from the germline V gene are SEHNR and FQNEAQ (reference sequence). In DNA form, the CDR3 reads TGTGCCAGCAGCTGGCCGACAGGGGACTCTGGAAACACCATATATTTT. The encoded protein is CASSWPTGDSGNTIYF.

This clone occurred once. The chain's CDR3 is CASSDRSQNNYGYTF. CDR3 sequence (DNA): TGTGCCAGCAGCGACAGGAGTCAGAATAACTATGGCTACACCTTC. The chain uses TRBV19 and TRBJ1-2; tentative D call: TRBD1 (6 bases). The CDR3 length is 15 residues. Between the trimmed V and J ends, which lost 9 bases and 1 base, there was a span of 18 bases. Germline V gene data show CDR1 as LNHDA and CDR2 as SQIVND (reference sequence).

This chain uses TRBV9 with TRBJ2-3, with D possibly TRBD1 on 6 matching bases. Germline-derived CDR1 and CDR2 are SGDLS and YYNGEE. Trimming cost V 4 bases and J 1 base, with 10 bases left between them. This CDR3 has 14 amino acids. CDR3 in DNA: TGTGCCAGCAGCCTACGACAGGGCACAGATACGCAGTATTTT. Encoded protein: CASSLRQGTDTQYF.